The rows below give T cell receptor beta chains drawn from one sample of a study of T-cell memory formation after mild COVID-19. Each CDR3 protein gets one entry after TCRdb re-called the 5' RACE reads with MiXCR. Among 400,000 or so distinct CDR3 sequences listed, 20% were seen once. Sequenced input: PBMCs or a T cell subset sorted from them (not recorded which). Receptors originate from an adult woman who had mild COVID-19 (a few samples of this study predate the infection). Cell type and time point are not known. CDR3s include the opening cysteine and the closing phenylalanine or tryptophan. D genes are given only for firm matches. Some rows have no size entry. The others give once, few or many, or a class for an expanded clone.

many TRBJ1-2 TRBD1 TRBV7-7 CASSLAVPRDSYYGYTF TGTGCTAGCAGCTTAGCCGTTCCCCGGGACAGCTACTATGGCTACACCTTC
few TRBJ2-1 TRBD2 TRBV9 CASSPQEPGLVGEQFF TGTGCCAGCAGCCCCCAAGAGCCGGGACTAGTCGGGGAGCAGTTCTTC
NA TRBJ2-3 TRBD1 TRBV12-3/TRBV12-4 CASARSDRDTDTQYF TGTGCCAGCGCGAGATCGGACAGGGACACAGATACGCAGTATTTT
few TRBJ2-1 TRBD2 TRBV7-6 CASSLHGGSSYNEQFF TGTGCCAGCAGCCTCCATGGCGGGAGCTCCTACAATGAGCAGTTCTTC
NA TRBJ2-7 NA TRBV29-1 CSVVAGGTVSYEQYF TGCAGCGTTGTGGCCGGAGGGACGGTCAGCTACGAGCAGTACTTC
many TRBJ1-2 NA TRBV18 CASSPIQTVGRTVLYGYTF TGTGCCAGCTCACCAATCCAAACCGTCGGACGGACTGTCCTCTATGGCTACACCTTC
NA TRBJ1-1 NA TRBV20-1 CSARVESLFWAFF TGCAGTGCCAGGGTTGAGAGTCTATTTTGGGCTTTCTTT
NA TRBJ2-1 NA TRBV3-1 CASSQDASVQGTAYNEQFF TGTGCCAGCAGCCAAGACGCCTCCGTCCAGGGAACAGCCTACAATGAGCAGTTCTTC
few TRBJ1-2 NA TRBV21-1 CASSKRDKRMNYGYTF TGTGCCAGCAGCAAAAGGGACAAGAGGATGAACTATGGCTACACCTTC
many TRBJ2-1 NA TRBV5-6 CASSLEAASSYNEQFF TGTGCCAGCAGCTTGGAGGCGGCGAGCTCCTACAATGAGCAGTTCTTC
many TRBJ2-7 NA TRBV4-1 CASSQESWTGYEQYF TGCGCCAGCAGCCAAGAATCTTGGACTGGGTACGAGCAGTACTTC
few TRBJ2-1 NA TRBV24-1 CATSDLGNEQFF TGTGCCACCAGTGATTTGGGCAATGAGCAGTTCTTC
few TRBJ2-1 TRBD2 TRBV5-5 CASSSASGRRGNEQFF TGTGCCAGCAGCTCCGCTAGCGGGAGAAGGGGGAATGAGCAGTTCTTC
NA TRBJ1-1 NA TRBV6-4 CASRAPGQANTEAFF TGTGCCAGCAGAGCCCCGGGACAAGCGAACACTGAAGCTTTCTTT
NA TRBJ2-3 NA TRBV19 CASSARRGSSTDTQYF TGTGCCAGTAGTGCCAGGAGGGGATCTAGCACAGATACGCAGTATTTT
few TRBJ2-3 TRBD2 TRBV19 CASRRGASGSDTQYF TGTGCCAGTAGGCGCGGGGCTAGCGGGAGTGATACGCAGTATTTT
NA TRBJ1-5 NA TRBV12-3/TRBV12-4 CASSMITVPQPQHF TGTGCCAGCAGTATGATAACCGTTCCTCAGCCCCAGCATTTT
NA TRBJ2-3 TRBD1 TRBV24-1 CATSDRSTGGAGNTQYF TGTGCCACCAGTGACCGCTCAACAGGGGGCGCTGGGAATACGCAGTATTTT
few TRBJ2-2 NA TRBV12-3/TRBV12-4 CASSKINTGELFF TGTGCCAGCAGTAAGATTAACACCGGGGAGCTGTTTTTT
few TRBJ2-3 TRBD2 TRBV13 CASSSGLAETGGTQYF TGTGCCAGCAGCTCCGGACTAGCGGAGACCGGGGGCACGCAGTATTTT
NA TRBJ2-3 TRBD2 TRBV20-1 CSALAGPSTDTQYF TGCAGTGCTTTAGCGGGACCTAGCACAGATACGCAGTATTTT
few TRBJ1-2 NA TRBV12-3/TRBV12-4 CASSLSARGAGYTF TGTGCCAGCAGTTTATCCGCCAGGGGCGCGGGCTACACCTTC
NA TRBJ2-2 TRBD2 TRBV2 CASSEQGLAGEAGELFF TGTGCCAGCAGTGAACAGGGACTAGCGGGAGAGGCCGGGGAGCTGTTTTTT
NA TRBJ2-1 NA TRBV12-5 CASGLSYNEQFF TGTGCTAGTGGTTTAAGTTACAATGAGCAGTTCTTC